This T cell receptor (beta chain) came from a study of T cell repertoires in cytomegalovirus infection. Turning to the study itself: Used in the study were CMV epitopes, some recently identified and HLA-C-restricted, others well-studied and HLA-B-restricted. The public TCR beta signatures pointed to both CMV infection and matching HLA type.

Study-level findings and limits: Ex vivo responses were dominated by HLA-C-restricted CMV-specific TCR beta clonotypes. Adding up the frequency of public TCR beta families identified people who carried CMV plus the relevant HLA.

Germline V gene sequence: CDR1 MDHEN, CDR2 SYDVKM. The CDR3 length is 20 residues, termini included. TCRdb reprocessed the reads with MiXCR, giving one entry per CDR3 protein. The sample holds 700,000 to 900,000 distinct CDR3 sequences; roughly 29% are singletons and the top ten take under 15%. Regarding this clonotype: Its antigen remains unknown. No DNA is shown, since the ends of the CDR3 on it are uncertain; the CDR3 is the one TCRdb lists.

The sequence derives from a human donor in good health (CMV status not recorded). Some clones in this sample may be carry-over from other donors' samples. The chain joins TRBV28 to TRBJ1-5; TRBD1, the D gene given by the table, was not confirmed from the DNA. Here the sequenced sample was cultured CD8+ T cells from PBMCs, taken from culture after CMV antigen stimulation. This CDR3 reads CASSLTSPLRAGYSNQPQHF.